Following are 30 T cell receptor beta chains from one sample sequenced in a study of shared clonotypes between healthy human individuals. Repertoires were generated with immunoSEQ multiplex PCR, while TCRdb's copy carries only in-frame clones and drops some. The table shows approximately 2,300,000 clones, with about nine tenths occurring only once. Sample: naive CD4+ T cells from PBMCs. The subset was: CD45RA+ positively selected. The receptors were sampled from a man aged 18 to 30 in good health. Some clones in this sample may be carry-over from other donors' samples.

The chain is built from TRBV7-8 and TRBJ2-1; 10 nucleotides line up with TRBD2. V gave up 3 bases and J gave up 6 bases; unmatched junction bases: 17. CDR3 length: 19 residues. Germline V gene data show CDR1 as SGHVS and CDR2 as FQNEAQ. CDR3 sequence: CASSFTLSGRADGSNEQFF. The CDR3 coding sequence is TGTGCCAGCAGCTTCACCTTGAGCGGGAGGGCCGATGGGAGCAATGAGCAGTTCTTC.

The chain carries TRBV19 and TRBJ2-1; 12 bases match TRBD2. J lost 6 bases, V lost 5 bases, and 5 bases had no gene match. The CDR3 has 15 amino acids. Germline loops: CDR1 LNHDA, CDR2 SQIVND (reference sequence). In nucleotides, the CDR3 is TGTGCCAGTAGTCGGCTAGCGGGAGGGGGCAATGAGCAGTTCTTC. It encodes CASSRLAGGGNEQFF.

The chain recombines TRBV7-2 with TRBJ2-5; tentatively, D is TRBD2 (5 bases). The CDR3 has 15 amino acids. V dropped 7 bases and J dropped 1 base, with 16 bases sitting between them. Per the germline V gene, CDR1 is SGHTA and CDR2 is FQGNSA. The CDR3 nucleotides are TGTGCCAGCACCACAAGGAGGACCCTCCAAGAGACCCAGTACTTC. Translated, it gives CASTTRRTLQETQYF.

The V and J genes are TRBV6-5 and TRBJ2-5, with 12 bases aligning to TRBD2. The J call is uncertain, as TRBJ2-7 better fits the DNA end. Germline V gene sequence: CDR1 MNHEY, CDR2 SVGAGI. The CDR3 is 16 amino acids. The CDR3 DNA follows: TGTGCCAGCAGTTACTCGACTGTACTAGCGGGAGGCGAGCAGTACTTC. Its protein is CASSYSTVLAGGEQYF.

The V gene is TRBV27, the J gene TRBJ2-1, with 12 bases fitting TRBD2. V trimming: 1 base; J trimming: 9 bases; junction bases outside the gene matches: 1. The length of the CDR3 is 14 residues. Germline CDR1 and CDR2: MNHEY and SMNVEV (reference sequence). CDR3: CASSLLGLAGEQFF. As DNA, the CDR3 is TGTGCCAGCAGTTTATTGGGACTAGCGGGTGAGCAGTTCTTC.

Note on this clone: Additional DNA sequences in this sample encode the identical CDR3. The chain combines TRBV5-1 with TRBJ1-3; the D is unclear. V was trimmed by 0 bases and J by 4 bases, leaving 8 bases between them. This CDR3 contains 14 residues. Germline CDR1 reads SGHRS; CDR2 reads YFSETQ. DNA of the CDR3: TGCGCCAGCAGCTTGGACAGTTCGGGAAACACCATATATTTT. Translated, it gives CASSLDSSGNTIYF.

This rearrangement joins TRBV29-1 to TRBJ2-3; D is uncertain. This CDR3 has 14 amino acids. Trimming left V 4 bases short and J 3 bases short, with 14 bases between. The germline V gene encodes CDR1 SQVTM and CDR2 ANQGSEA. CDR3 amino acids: CSVGAGVGTDTQYF. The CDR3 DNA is TGCAGCGTTGGGGCTGGGGTGGGAACAGATACGCAGTATTTT.

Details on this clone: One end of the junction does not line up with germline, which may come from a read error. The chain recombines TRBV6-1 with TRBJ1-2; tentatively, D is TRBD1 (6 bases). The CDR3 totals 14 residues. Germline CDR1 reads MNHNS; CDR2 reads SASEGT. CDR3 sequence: CASREGTGNYGYTF. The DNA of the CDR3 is TGTGCCAGCAGAGAAGGTACAGGGAACTATGGCTACACCTTC.

CDR3 residues: CASSPGLVSGELFF. The DNA of the CDR3 is TGTGCCAGCTCACCGGGACTAGTGTCCGGGGAGCTGTTTTTT. This chain links TRBV18 with TRBJ2-2; 8 positions match TRBD2. CDR1 is KGHSH, CDR2 LQKENI, per germline. CDR3 length equals 14 residues. After removal of 3 bases from V and 6 bases from J, the junction contained 3 bases not matched to a gene. Supplemented by reference TRBV18 and TRBJ2-2, the full variable domain reads NAGVMQNPRHLVRRRGQEARLRCSPMKGHSHVYWYRQLPEEGLKFMVYLQKENIIDESGMPKERFSAEFPKEGPSILRIQQVVRGDSAAYFCASSPGLVSGELFFGEGSRLTVL.

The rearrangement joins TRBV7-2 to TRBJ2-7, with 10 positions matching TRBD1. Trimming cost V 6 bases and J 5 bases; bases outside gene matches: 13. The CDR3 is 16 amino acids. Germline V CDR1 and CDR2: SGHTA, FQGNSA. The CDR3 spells CASSYSPGQGFNEQYF. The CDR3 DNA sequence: TGTGCCAGCAGTTATTCCCCGGGACAGGGGTTCAACGAGCAGTACTTC.

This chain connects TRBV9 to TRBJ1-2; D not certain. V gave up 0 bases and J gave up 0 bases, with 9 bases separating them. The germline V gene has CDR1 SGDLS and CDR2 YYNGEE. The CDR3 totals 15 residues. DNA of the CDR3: TGTGCCAGCAGCGTAGTGGACGACGCTAACTATGGCTACACCTTC. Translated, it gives CASSVVDDANYGYTF.

The CDR3 DNA reads TGTGCCAGCAGTGCCCCAGGGACAAAAGGCTACACCTTC. Protein: CASSAPGTKGYTF. This chain joins TRBV28 and TRBJ1-2; maybe TRBD1 (6 bases). V lost 5 bases and J lost 8, with 15 bases in between. Germline V gene lookup returns CDR1 MDHEN and CDR2 SYDVKM. This CDR3 region has 13 residues.

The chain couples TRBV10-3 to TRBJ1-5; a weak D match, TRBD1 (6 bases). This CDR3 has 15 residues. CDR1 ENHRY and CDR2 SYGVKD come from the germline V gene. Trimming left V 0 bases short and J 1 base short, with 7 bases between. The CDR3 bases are TGTGCCATCAGTGAGTCTGGACAGAGCAATCAGCCCCAGCATTTT. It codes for CAISESGQSNQPQHF.

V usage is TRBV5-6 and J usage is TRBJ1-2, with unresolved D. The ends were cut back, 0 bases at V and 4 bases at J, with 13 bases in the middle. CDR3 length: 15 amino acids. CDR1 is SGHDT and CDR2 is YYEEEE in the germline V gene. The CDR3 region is CASSLGAAVFYGYTF. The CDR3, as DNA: TGTGCCAGCAGCTTGGGTGCGGCAGTCTTCTATGGCTACACCTTC.

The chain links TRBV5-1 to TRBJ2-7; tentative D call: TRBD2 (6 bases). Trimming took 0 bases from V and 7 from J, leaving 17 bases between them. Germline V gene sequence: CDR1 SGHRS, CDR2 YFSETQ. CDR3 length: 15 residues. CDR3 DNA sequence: TGCGCCAGCAGCTTGGCCGGGACGGGACTCGGGGAGCAGTACTTC. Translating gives CASSLAGTGLGEQYF.

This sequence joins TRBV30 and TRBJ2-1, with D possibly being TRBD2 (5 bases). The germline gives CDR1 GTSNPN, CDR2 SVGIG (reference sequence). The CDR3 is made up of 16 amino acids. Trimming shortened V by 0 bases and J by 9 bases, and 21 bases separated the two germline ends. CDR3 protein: CAWSVRFQRVGREQFF. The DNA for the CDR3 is TGTGCCTGGAGTGTACGTTTCCAGAGGGTCGGACGTGAGCAGTTCTTC.

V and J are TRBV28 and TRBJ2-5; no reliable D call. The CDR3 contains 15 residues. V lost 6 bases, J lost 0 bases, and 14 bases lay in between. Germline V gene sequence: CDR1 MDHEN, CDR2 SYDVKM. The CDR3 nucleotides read TGTGCCAGCAGGACCCGTTCATGGTACCAAGAGACCCAGTACTTC. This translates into CASRTRSWYQETQYF.

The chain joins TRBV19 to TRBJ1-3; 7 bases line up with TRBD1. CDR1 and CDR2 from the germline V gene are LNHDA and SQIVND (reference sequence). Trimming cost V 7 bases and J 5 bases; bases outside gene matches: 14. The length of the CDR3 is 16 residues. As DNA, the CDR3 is TGTGCCAGTACCCCTCAGGGGACAGCGATTCGAAACACCATATATTTT. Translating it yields CASTPQGTAIRNTIYF.

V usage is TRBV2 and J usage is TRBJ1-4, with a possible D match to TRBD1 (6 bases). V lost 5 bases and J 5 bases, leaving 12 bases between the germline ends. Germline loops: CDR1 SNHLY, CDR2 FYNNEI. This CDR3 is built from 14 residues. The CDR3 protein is CASSYTGMNEKLFF. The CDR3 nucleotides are TGTGCCAGCAGTTACACAGGGATGAATGAAAAACTGTTTTTT.

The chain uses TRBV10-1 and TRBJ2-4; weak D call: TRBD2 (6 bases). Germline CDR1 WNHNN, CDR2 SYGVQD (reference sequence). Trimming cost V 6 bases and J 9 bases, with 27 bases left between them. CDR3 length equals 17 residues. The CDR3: CASRVPLAGPPRGIQYF. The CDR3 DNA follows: TGCGCCAGCAGGGTCCCGCTGGCGGGACCTCCCCGAGGCATTCAGTACTTC.

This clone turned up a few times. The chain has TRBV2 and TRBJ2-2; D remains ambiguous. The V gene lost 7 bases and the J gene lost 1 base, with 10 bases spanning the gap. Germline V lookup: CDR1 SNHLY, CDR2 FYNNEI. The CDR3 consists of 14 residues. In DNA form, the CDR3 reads TGTGCCAGCAATCGGCAAGTGAACACCGGGGAGCTGTTTTTT. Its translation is CASNRQVNTGELFF.

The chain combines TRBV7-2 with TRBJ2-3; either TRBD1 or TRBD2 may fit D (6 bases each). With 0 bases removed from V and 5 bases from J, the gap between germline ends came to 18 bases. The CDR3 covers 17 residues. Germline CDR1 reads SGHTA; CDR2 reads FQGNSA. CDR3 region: CASSLAVGDRRGDTQYF. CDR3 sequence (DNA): TGTGCCAGCAGCTTAGCAGTTGGTGACAGGAGGGGAGATACGCAGTATTTT.

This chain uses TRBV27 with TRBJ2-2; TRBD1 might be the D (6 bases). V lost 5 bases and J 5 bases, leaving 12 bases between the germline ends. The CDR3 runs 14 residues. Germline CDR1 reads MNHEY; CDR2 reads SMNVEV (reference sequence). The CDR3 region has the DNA TGTGCCAGCAGTCCAATAACAGGGACCGGGGAGCTGTTTTTT. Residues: CASSPITGTGELFF.

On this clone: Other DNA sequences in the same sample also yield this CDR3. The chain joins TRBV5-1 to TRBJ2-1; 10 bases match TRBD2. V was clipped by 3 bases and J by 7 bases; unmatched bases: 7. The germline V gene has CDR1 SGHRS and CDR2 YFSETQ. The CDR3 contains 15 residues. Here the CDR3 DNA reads TGCGCCAGCAGCTACCTAGCGGGAGTTAGTAATGAGCAGTTCTTC. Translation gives CASSYLAGVSNEQFF.

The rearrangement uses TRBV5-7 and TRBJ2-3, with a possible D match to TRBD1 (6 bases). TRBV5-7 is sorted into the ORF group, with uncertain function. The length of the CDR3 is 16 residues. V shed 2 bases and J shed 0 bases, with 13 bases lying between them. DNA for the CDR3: TGTGCCAGCAGCTTCCCTACAGGGCCTAGCACAGATACGCAGTATTTT. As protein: CASSFPTGPSTDTQYF.

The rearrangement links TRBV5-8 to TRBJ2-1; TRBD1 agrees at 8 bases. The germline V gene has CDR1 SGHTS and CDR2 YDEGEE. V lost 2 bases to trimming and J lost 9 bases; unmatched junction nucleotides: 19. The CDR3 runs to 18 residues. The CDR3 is CASSFPKTSGTGVGEQFF. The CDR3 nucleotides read TGTGCCAGCAGCTTTCCGAAGACTTCCGGGACAGGAGTTGGTGAGCAGTTCTTC.

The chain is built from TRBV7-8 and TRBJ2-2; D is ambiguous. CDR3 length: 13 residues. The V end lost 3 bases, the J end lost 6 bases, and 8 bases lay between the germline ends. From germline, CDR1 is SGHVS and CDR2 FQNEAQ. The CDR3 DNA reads TGTGCCAGCAGCTTGGTCGTTTCCGGGGAGCTGTTTTTT. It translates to CASSLVVSGELFF. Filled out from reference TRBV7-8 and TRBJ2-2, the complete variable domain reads GAGVSQSPRYKVAKRGQDVALRCDPISGHVSLFWYQQALGQGPEFLTYFQNEAQLDKSGLPSDRFFAERPEGSVSTLKIQRTQQEDSAVYLCASSLVVSGELFFGEGSRLTVL.

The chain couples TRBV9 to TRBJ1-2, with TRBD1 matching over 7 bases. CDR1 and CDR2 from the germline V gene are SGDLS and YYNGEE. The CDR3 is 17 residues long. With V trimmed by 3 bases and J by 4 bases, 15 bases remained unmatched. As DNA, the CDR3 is TGTGCCAGCAGCGCAGGGGGAGGGGCCACGCCCGGCTATGGCTACACCTTC. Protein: CASSAGGGATPGYGYTF.

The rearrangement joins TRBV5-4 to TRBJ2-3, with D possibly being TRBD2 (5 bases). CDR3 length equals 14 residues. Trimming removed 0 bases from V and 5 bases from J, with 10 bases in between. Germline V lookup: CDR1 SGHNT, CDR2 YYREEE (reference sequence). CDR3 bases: TGTGCCAGCAGCTTGGGCTACGGGATAGATACGCAGTATTTT. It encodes CASSLGYGIDTQYF.

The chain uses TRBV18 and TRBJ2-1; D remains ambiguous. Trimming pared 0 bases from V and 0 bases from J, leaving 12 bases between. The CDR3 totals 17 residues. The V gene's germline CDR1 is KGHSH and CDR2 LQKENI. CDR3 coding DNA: TGTGCCAGCTCACCACCCCCCGGACGCAGCTCCTACAATGAGCAGTTCTTC. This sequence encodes CASSPPPGRSSYNEQFF.